These 4 T cell receptor beta chains were all obtained from the same sample, sequenced in a study of shared clonotypes between healthy human individuals. Here immunoSEQ multiplex PCR was the method, and the copy in TCRdb shows in-frame clones only, minus some. The sample gives about 680,000 clones, approximately 79% of which show up once; roughly 1.7% is in the top ten. Source material: memory CD4+ T cells sorted from blood. Subset described: CD45RA-negative fraction. These receptor sequences come from a woman aged 25-40 years in good health.

The gene calls are TRBV2 and TRBJ2-7, with D possibly being TRBD1 or TRBD2 (5 bases each). The CDR3 totals 16 residues. Germline V gene sequence: CDR1 SNHLY, CDR2 FYNNEI. The V and J ends lost 3 bases and 3 bases respectively, with 18 bases between them. The CDR3 reads CASSEGGVGTRYEQYF. The CDR3 nucleotides read TGTGCCAGCAGTGAGGGTGGTGTGGGGACCCGCTACGAGCAGTACTTC. Variable domain in full (rest from reference TRBV2 and TRBJ2-7): EPEVTQTPSHQVTQMGQEVILRCVPISNHLYFYWYRQILGQKVEFLVSFYNNEISEKSEIFDDQFSVERPDGSNFTLKIRSTKLEDSAMYFCASSEGGVGTRYEQYFGPGTRLTVT.

This clone was observed once. J is TRBJ2-3 and V is TRBV15, with 7 bases fitting TRBD2. The germline V gene encodes CDR1 LNHNV and CDR2 YYDKDF (reference sequence). Trimming cost V 5 bases and J 8 bases; bases outside gene matches: 10. The CDR3 extends over 14 amino acids. CDR3 amino acids: CATSPFSGEGTQYF. The CDR3 DNA reads as TGTGCCACCAGCCCTTTCAGCGGGGAAGGTACGCAGTATTTT. The whole variable domain, filled in from reference TRBV15 and TRBJ2-3, reads DAMVIQNPRYQVTQFGKPVTLSCSQTLNHNVMYWYQQKSSQAPKLLFHYYDKDFNNEADTPDNFQSRRPNTSFCFLDIRSPGLGDTAMYLCATSPFSGEGTQYFGPGTRLTVL.

This chain uses TRBV5-6 with TRBJ2-1; possible D gene TRBD1, 6 bases. CDR3 length equals 16 residues. V lost 3 bases, J lost 0 bases, and 13 bases lay in between. Germline CDR1 is SGHDT and CDR2 is YYEEEE. The CDR3 here is CASSSKRGSSYNEQFF. The CDR3 nucleotides are TGTGCCAGCAGCTCAAAAAGGGGGAGCTCCTACAATGAGCAGTTCTTC.

In regard to this clone: Other DNA variants within this sample encode the same CDR3. V gene TRBV7-9 combines with J gene TRBJ2-7; the D gene is possibly TRBD2 (5 bases). There are 13 residues in the CDR3. V dropped 5 bases and J dropped 3 bases, with 11 bases sitting between them. Germline V gene data show CDR1 as SEHNR and CDR2 as FQNEAQ (reference sequence). DNA of the CDR3: TGTGCCAGCAGCCCAGGACTCGTCTACGAGCAGTACTTC. Amino acid sequence: CASSPGLVYEQYF.